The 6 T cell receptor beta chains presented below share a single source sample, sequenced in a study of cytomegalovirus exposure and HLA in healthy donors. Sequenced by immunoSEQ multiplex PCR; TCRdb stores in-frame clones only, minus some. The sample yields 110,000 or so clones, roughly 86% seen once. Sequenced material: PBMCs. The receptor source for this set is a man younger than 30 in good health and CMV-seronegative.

The CDR3 loop is CASSSGQGIEQYF. The DNA for the CDR3 is TGTGCCAGTAGCTCCGGACAGGGGATTGAGCAGTACTTC. V is TRBV19 and J is TRBJ2-7; 9 nucleotides agree with TRBD1. V shed 6 bases, J shed 7 bases, and the junction held 7 bases outside the gene matches. This CDR3 region has 13 residues. CDR1 is LNHDA, CDR2 SQIVND, per germline (reference sequence).

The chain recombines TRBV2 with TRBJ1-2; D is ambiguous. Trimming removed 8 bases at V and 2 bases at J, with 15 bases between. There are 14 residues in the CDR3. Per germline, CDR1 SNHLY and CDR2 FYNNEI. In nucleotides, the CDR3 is TGTGCCAGCTCTCCTGGCAGATCGAACTATGGCTACACCTTC. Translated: CASSPGRSNYGYTF.

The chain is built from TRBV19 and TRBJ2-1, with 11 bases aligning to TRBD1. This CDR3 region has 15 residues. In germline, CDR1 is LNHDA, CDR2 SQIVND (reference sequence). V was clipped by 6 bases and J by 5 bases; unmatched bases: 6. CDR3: CASRKGQGVHNEQFF. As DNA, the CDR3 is TGTGCCAGTAGGAAGGGACAGGGGGTCCACAATGAGCAGTTCTTC.

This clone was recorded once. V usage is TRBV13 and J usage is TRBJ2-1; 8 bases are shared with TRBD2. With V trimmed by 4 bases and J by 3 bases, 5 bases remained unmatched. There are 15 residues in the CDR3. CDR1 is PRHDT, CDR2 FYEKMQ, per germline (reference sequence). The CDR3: CASSSSRGGYNEQFF. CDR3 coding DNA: TGTGCCAGCAGCTCCTCACGGGGGGGCTACAATGAGCAGTTCTTC.

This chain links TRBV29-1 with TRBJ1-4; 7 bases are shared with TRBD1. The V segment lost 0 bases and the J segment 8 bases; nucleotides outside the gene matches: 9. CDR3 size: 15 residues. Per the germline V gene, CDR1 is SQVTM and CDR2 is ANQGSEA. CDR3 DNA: TGCAGCGTTGAAGACGCCGACAGGGATGAAGAAAAACTGTTTTTT. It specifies CSVEDADRDEEKLFF. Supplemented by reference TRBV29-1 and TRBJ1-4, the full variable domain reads SAVISQKPSRDICQRGTSLTIQCQVDSQVTMMFWYRQQPGQSLTLIATANQGSEATYESGFVIDKFPISRPNLTFSTLTVSNMSPEDSSIYLCSVEDADRDEEKLFFGSGTQLSVL.

This CDR3 is CASSWTGTPNTGELFF. For the CDR3, the DNA is TGCGCCAGCAGCTGGACCGGGACACCGAACACCGGGGAGCTGTTTTTT. The chain uses TRBV5-1 and TRBJ2-2; TRBD1 might be the D (6 bases). The ends were cut back, 3 bases at V and 0 bases at J, with 12 bases in the middle. Germline CDR1 SGHRS, CDR2 YFSETQ. This CDR3 is 16 amino acids long.